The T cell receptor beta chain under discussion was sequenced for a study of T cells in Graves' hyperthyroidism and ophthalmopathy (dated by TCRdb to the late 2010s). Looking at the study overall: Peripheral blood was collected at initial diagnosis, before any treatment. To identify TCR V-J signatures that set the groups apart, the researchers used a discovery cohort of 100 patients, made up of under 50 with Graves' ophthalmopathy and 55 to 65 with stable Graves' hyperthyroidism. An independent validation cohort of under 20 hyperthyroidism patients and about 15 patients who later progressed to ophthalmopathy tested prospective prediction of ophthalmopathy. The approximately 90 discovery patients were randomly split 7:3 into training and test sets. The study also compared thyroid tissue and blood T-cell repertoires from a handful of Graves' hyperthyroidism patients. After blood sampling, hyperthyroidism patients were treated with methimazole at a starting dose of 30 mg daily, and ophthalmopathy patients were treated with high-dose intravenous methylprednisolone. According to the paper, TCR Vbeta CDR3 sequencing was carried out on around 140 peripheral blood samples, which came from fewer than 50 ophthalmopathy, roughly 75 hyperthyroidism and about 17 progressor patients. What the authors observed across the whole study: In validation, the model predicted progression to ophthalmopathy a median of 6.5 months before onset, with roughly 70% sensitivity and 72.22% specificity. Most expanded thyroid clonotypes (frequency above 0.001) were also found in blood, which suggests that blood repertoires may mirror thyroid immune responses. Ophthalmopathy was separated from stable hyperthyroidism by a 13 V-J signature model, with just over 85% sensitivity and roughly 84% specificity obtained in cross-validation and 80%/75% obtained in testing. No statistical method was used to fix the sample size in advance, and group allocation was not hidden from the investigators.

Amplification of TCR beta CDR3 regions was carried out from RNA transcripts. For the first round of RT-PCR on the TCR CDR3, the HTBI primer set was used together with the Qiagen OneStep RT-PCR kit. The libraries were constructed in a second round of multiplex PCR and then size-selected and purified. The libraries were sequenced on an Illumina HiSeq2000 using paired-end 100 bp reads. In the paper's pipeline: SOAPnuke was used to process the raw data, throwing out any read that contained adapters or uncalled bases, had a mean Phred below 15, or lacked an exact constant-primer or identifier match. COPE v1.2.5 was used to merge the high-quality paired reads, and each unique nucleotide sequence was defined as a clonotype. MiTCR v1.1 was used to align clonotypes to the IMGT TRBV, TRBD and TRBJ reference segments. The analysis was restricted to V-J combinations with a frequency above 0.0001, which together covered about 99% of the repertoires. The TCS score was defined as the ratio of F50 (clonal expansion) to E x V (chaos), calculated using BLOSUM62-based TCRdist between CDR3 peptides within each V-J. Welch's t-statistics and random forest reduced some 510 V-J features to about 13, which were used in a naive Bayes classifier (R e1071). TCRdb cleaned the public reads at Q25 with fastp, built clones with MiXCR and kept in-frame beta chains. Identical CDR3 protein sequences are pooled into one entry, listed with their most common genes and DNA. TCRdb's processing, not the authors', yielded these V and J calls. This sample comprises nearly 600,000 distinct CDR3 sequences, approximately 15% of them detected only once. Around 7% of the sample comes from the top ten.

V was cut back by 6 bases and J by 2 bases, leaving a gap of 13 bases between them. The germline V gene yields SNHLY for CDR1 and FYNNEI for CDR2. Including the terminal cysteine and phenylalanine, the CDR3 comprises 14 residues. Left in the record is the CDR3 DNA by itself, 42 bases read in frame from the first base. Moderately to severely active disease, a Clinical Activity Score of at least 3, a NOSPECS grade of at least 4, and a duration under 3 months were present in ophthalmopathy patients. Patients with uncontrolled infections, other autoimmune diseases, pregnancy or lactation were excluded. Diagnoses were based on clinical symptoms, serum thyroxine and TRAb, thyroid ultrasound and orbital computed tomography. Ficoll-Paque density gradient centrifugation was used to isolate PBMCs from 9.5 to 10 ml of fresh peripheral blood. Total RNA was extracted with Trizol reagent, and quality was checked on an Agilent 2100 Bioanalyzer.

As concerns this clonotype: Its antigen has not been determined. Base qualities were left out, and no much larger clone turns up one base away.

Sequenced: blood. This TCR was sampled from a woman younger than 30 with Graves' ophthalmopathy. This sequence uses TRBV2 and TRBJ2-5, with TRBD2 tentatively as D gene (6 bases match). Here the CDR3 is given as CASSRGGPQETQYF. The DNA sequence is TGTGCCAGCAGCCGGGGAGGTCCTCAAGAGACCCAGTACTTC.